Below, 24 T cell receptor beta chains from the same sample are listed, as sequenced in a study of shared clonotypes between healthy human individuals. Assay used: immunoSEQ multiplex PCR; TCRdb lists only in-frame clones, some missing. The sample consists of roughly 890,000 clones, approximately 92% of them appearing once. Terminally differentiated effector memory CD45RA+ cells were excluded from the naive CD8 cells, which were CD45RO-negative and positively selected for CCR7. The sequencing input was naive CD8+ T cells sorted from blood. Receptors were obtained from a man aged 25-40 years in good health.

The gene calls are TRBV19 and TRBJ2-7; 8 bases are a match to TRBD2. This CDR3 spans 13 amino acids. From germline, CDR1 is LNHDA and CDR2 SQIVND (reference sequence). V lost 4 bases and J lost 3; bases outside the gene matches: 2. The CDR3 region has the DNA TGTGCCAGTAGTAGCGGGAGGCTCTACGAGCAGTACTTC. It is translated as CASSSGRLYEQYF.

The chain couples TRBV11-2 to TRBJ1-2; no clear D gene. V lost 1 base, J lost 6 bases, and 9 bases lay in between. Germline-derived CDR1 and CDR2 are SGHAT and FQNNGV. The CDR3 has 13 amino acids. Here the CDR3 DNA reads TGTGCCAGCAGCTTAGTGTCAGGAAATGGCTACACCTTC. Amino acids: CASSLVSGNGYTF.

The chain joins TRBV27 to TRBJ2-5; D perhaps matches TRBD1 (6 bases). The CDR3 is made up of 16 amino acids. Germline V gene sequence: CDR1 MNHEY, CDR2 SMNVEV (reference sequence). V shed 8 bases and J shed 5 bases, with 24 bases lying between them. The CDR3 coding sequence is TGTGCCAGCGGAGTAAGGACAGTGGATGGGGTCGAGACCCAGTACTTC. Amino acids: CASGVRTVDGVETQYF.

This CDR3 is CASRYPGQGVFRNTEAFF. The CDR3 DNA reads TGTGCCAGCAGATACCCGGGACAGGGGGTTTTTAGGAACACTGAAGCTTTCTTT. This chain uses TRBV28 with TRBJ1-1; 11 bases map to TRBD1. The CDR3 has 18 residues. CDR1 is MDHEN, CDR2 SYDVKM, per germline. J gave up 1 base and V 6 bases, and 13 bases lay outside the gene matches.

This sequence joins TRBV11-3 and TRBJ2-3; D is perhaps TRBD2 (7 bases). The CDR3 has 16 amino acids. CDR1 and CDR2 from the germline V gene are SGHNT and YENEEA. V lost 1 base to trimming and J lost 4 bases, with 15 bases between them. The DNA for the CDR3 is TGTGCCAGCAGCTTAGCCGGGGGGCGCGGGTCAGATACGCAGTATTTT. Translating it yields CASSLAGGRGSDTQYF.

The rearrangement joins TRBV11-3 to TRBJ2-1; the match to TRBD1 covers 7 bases. Germline V CDR1 and CDR2: SGHNT, YENEEA. The CDR3 sequence is 16 residues long. Trimming took 0 bases from V and 2 from J; bases not matched to a gene: 4. For the CDR3, the DNA is TGTGCCAGCAGCTTAGACGGGACAGTTCCCTACAATGAGCAGTTCTTC. Translation: CASSLDGTVPYNEQFF.

The chain couples TRBV9 to TRBJ2-1; 13 bases map to TRBD2. The germline CDR1 and CDR2 sequences are SGDLS and YYNGEE. Trimming took 3 bases from V and 1 from J; bases not matched to a gene: 10. There are 19 residues in the CDR3. CDR3 protein: CASSAPGLAGVGSYNEQFF. CDR3 nucleotides: TGTGCCAGCAGCGCTCCCGGACTAGCGGGAGTCGGGTCCTACAATGAGCAGTTCTTC.

The J gene is TRBJ2-1, the V gene TRBV6-5; 7 positions agree with TRBD1. V trimming: 4 bases; J trimming: 9 bases; junction bases outside the gene matches: 9. The CDR3 is 14 amino acids. Germline CDR1 is MNHEY and CDR2 is SVGAGI. Here the CDR3 DNA reads TGTGCCAGCAGTTTTTCCACAGGGGTCAGTGAGCAGTTCTTC. Protein product: CASSFSTGVSEQFF.

The rearrangement uses TRBV15 and TRBJ2-7, with no clear D. In germline, CDR1 is LNHNV, CDR2 YYDKDF (reference sequence). This CDR3 is 15 amino acids long. Trimming cost V 1 base and J 2 bases, with 12 bases left between them. The CDR3 loop reads CATSRVNRAAYEQYF. CDR3 sequence (DNA): TGTGCCACCAGCAGAGTAAATCGGGCGGCCTACGAGCAGTACTTC.

The gene calls are TRBV27 and TRBJ2-1; 8 nucleotides agree with TRBD2. The germline V gene encodes CDR1 MNHEY and CDR2 SMNVEV (reference sequence). The junction had 9 bases not matched to a gene; V was cut back by 5 bases and J by 6 bases. The CDR3 is made up of 15 amino acids. Here the CDR3 reads CASSPRSGSGNEQFF. The CDR3, as DNA: TGTGCCAGCAGTCCCAGGAGCGGGAGTGGCAATGAGCAGTTCTTC.

The CDR3 here is CASSFQDSYEQYF. The CDR3 bases are TGTGCCAGCAGCTTCCAGGACAGCTACGAGCAGTACTTC. The chain is built from TRBV13 and TRBJ2-7; tentative D call: TRBD1 (6 bases). The CDR3 runs 13 residues. CDR1 is PRHDT and CDR2 is FYEKMQ in the germline V gene (reference sequence). V dropped 3 bases and J dropped 3 bases, with 9 bases sitting between them.

The chain carries TRBV5-8 and TRBJ1-1; no definite D call. Germline CDR1 SGHTS, CDR2 YDEGEE. V was trimmed by 0 bases and J by 5 bases, leaving 11 bases between them. This CDR3 has 14 residues. The CDR3 coding sequence is TGTGCCAGCAGCTTGGTGGGTCCCAGGACTGAAGCTTTCTTT. It encodes CASSLVGPRTEAFF.

V usage is TRBV2 and J usage is TRBJ1-1; 10 bases are shared with TRBD1. This CDR3 has 17 amino acids. Germline-derived CDR1 and CDR2 are SNHLY and FYNNEI. Losses at the gene ends were 9 bases for V and 0 bases for J; bases not matched to a gene: 13. CDR3 in DNA: TGTGCCAGGAATGACGTCCCGGGACAGGGGTTGAACACTGAAGCTTTCTTT. Protein product: CARNDVPGQGLNTEAFF. The full variable domain, in which reference TRBV2 and TRBJ1-1 provide the parts outside the CDR3, is EPEVTQTPSHQVTQMGQEVILRCVPISNHLYFYWYRQILGQKVEFLVSFYNNEISEKSEIFDDQFSVERPDGSNFTLKIRSTKLEDSAMYFCARNDVPGQGLNTEAFFGQGTRLTVV.

The rearrangement links TRBV4-1 to TRBJ2-1; 11 bases match TRBD2. CDR3 length: 14 residues. Germline V gene sequence: CDR1 MGHRA, CDR2 YSYEKL. J gave up 8 bases and V 4 bases, and 4 bases lay outside the gene matches. DNA for the CDR3: TGCGCCAGCAGCCGAATAGCGGGAGGGGATGAGCAGTTCTTC. It codes for CASSRIAGGDEQFF.

The chain employs TRBV28 and TRBJ1-2; no definite D call. The CDR3 totals 14 residues. Germline-derived CDR1 and CDR2 are MDHEN and SYDVKM. V was clipped by 2 bases and J by 3 bases, with 10 bases between them. CDR3 coding DNA: TGTGCCAGCAGTTTAAGAACAACCTACTATGGCTACACCTTC. It translates to CASSLRTTYYGYTF.

The rearrangement links TRBV2 to TRBJ2-7; 7 bases agree with TRBD2. J lost 5 bases, V lost 7 bases, and 11 bases had no gene match. Germline CDR1 and CDR2: SNHLY and FYNNEI. The CDR3 is 14 residues long. CDR3 sequence reads: CASNPWGGQHEQYF. In DNA, the CDR3 is TGTGCCAGCAACCCGTGGGGAGGGCAGCACGAGCAGTACTTC.

The CDR3 nucleotides are TGTGCCAGCAGACGACTAGCGGGAAGGGTTGATACGCAGTATTTT. The encoded protein is CASRRLAGRVDTQYF. This chain links TRBV6-4 with TRBJ2-3; the match to TRBD2 covers 11 bases. The CDR3 is made up of 15 amino acids. The trim removed 6 bases at V and 6 bases at J, leaving 8 bases unmatched. Per germline, CDR1 MRHNA and CDR2 SNTAGT.

The rearrangement joins TRBV28 to TRBJ2-7; D possibly corresponds to TRBD1 (7 bases). CDR3 length: 15 amino acids. Looked up from germline, CDR1 is MDHEN and CDR2 is SYDVKM. V shed 6 bases and J shed 2 bases, with 17 bases lying between them. The CDR3 DNA is TGTGCCAGCAGGGGGGGACAGTACTTTACCTACGAGCAGTACTTC. This encodes CASRGGQYFTYEQYF.

This chain uses TRBV12-5 with TRBJ1-1, with a possible D match to TRBD1 (5 bases). With 2 bases removed from V and 0 bases from J, the gap between germline ends came to 16 bases. Germline V gene data show CDR1 as LGHNT and CDR2 as FRNRAP. CDR3 length: 17 residues. The chain's CDR3 is CASGLTGTGLLNTEAFF. The DNA of the CDR3 is TGTGCTAGTGGTTTGACCGGTACGGGACTCTTGAACACTGAAGCTTTCTTT.

The chain employs TRBV29-1 and TRBJ2-1, with 10 bases identical to TRBD2. The ends lost 3 bases at V and 8 bases at J; junction bases unmatched: 4. This CDR3 region has 13 residues. Germline lookup yields CDR1 SQVTM and CDR2 ANQGSEA. CDR3 DNA sequence: TGCAGCGTTGACGTAGCGGGGGGCGATGAGCAGTTCTTC. The encoded protein is CSVDVAGGDEQFF.

This rearrangement joins TRBV27 to TRBJ2-7; 7 nucleotides agree with TRBD2. V dropped 6 bases and J dropped 0; count of bases not matched to a gene: 8. Looked up from germline, CDR1 is MNHEY and CDR2 is SMNVEV (reference sequence). The CDR3 covers 15 residues. DNA for the CDR3: TGTGCCAGCAGCCTCCGGGGGGAAAGCTCCTACGAGCAGTACTTC. Residues: CASSLRGESSYEQYF.

The V and J genes are TRBV14 and TRBJ2-5; D is unresolved. The CDR3 runs to 14 residues. Germline V lookup: CDR1 SGHDN, CDR2 FVKESK. Trimming shortened V by 4 bases and J by 11 bases, and 20 bases separated the two germline ends. The CDR3 is CASSPDVLGKNQYF. The DNA for the CDR3 is TGTGCCAGCAGCCCCGACGTACTCGGAAAAAATCAGTACTTC. Variable domain in full (rest from reference TRBV14 and TRBJ2-5): EAGVTQFPSHSVIEKGQTVTLRCDPISGHDNLYWYRRVMGKEIKFLLHFVKESKQDESGMPNNRFLAERTGGTYSTLKVQPAELEDSGVYFCASSPDVLGKNQYFGPGTRLLVL.

The V call is TRBV4-3, the J call TRBJ2-7; 7 nucleotides agree with TRBD2. Germline CDR1 and CDR2: LGHNA and YSLEER. V dropped 1 base and J dropped 4; count of bases not matched to a gene: 13. The CDR3 is 17 residues long. Here the CDR3 reads CASSQGPTSRSPYEQYF. Here the CDR3 DNA reads TGCGCCAGCAGCCAAGGCCCGACTAGCCGTTCACCTTACGAGCAGTACTTC.

V gene TRBV5-4 combines with J gene TRBJ1-5; 9 nucleotides line up with TRBD1. The germline V gene has CDR1 SGHNT and CDR2 YYREEE (reference sequence). The CDR3 contains 15 residues. After removal of 0 bases from V and 6 bases from J, the junction contained 4 bases not matched to a gene. The DNA for the CDR3 is TGTGCCAGCAGCTTGGAAACAGGGGGCGGTCAGCCCCAGCATTTT. Its translation is CASSLETGGGQPQHF.